What follows are 29 T cell receptor beta chains derived from one specimen sequenced in a study of PD-1 blockade in classical Hodgkin lymphoma. Time point denoted: newly diagnosed, previously untreated cHL patient sample. Some clones are missing from TCRdb's copy, which holds only in-frame ones; the method was immunoSEQ multiplex PCR. The table records about 46,000 clones, approximately 91% of them present only once. Sequences were obtained from peripheral blood mononuclear cells (PBMCs). All receptors come from a human donor with classical Hodgkin lymphoma.

The rearrangement links TRBV4-1 to TRBJ1-1; TRBD1 is a possible D gene (6 bases). V was clipped by 6 bases and J by 1 base, with 15 bases between them. CDR1 and CDR2 (germline): MGHRA, YSYEKL. The CDR3 is 15 amino acids. The CDR3: CASSQGTGANTEAFF. Written as DNA, the CDR3 is TGCGCCAGCAGTCAGGGGACGGGGGCGAACACTGAAGCTTTCTTT.

V is TRBV7-9 and J is TRBJ1-1; D is ambiguous. CDR1 is SEHNR, CDR2 FQNEAQ, per germline (reference sequence). The CDR3 has 15 amino acids. The V gene lost 1 base and the J gene lost 1 base, with 10 bases spanning the gap. The chain's CDR3 is CASSLGDIGNTEAFF. CDR3 nucleotides: TGTGCCAGCAGCTTAGGAGACATAGGGAACACTGAAGCTTTCTTT.

The chain has TRBV5-4 and TRBJ2-2, with D tentatively TRBD2 (5 bases). CDR1 and CDR2 from the germline V gene are SGHNT and YYREEE (reference sequence). V gave up 0 bases and J gave up 5 bases, with 14 bases separating them. There are 16 residues in the CDR3. DNA of the CDR3: TGTGCCAGCAGCTTGGACAGCGGAGGCGGGACCGGGGAGCTGTTTTTT. Residues: CASSLDSGGGTGELFF.

This chain links TRBV6-5 with TRBJ1-1, with 7 bases fitting TRBD1. The ends lost 5 bases at V and 10 bases at J; junction bases unmatched: 7. The CDR3 length is 12 residues. Germline V gene data show CDR1 as MNHEY and CDR2 as SVGAGI. The CDR3 nucleotides are TGTGCCAGCAGTCCCAACAGGGGAGGAGCTTTCTTT. This gives the protein CASSPNRGGAFF.

The V and J genes are TRBV19 and TRBJ2-3; D is possibly TRBD1 or TRBD2 (5 bases each). V dropped 1 base and J dropped 6 bases, with 14 bases sitting between them. The CDR3 runs 15 residues. CDR1 and CDR2 (germline): LNHDA, SQIVND (reference sequence). CDR3 residues: CASSIAGPGADTQYF. The CDR3 DNA follows: TGTGCCAGTAGTATAGCCGGGCCCGGGGCGGATACGCAGTATTTT.

V usage is TRBV6-6 and J usage is TRBJ2-7, with 7 bases matching TRBD1. This CDR3 contains 13 residues. Trimming removed 6 bases from V and 2 bases from J; junction bases left unmatched: 4. Germline V CDR1 and CDR2: MNHNY, SVGAGI (reference sequence). CDR3 loop: CASRTGPPYEQYF. Written as DNA, the CDR3 is TGTGCCAGCAGGACAGGGCCACCCTACGAGCAGTACTTC.

V is TRBV10-3 and J is TRBJ2-1; D gene uncertain. The germline CDR1 and CDR2 sequences are ENHRY and SYGVKD. This CDR3 region has 13 residues. The germline V and J ends were trimmed by 3 bases and 5 bases, with 8 bases remaining between them. CDR3 residues: CAISDNRNNEQFF. The CDR3 bases are TGTGCCATCAGTGATAATCGGAACAATGAGCAGTTCTTC.

The table lists this clone with a few counts. In DNA, the CDR3 is TGTGCCAGCAGTTTATCCGGGACAGCGGTCTACAATGAGCAGTTCTTC. Translation: CASSLSGTAVYNEQFF. V gene TRBV27 combines with J gene TRBJ2-1, with TRBD1 matching over 7 bases. Trimming at V came to 0 bases and at J to 3 bases, leaving 5 bases not matched to a gene. The V gene's germline CDR1 is MNHEY and CDR2 SMNVEV (reference sequence). CDR3 length equals 16 residues.

This rearrangement joins TRBV28 to TRBJ1-5; 11 nucleotides agree with TRBD1. J lost 5 bases, V lost 6 bases, and 6 bases had no gene match. CDR3 size: 15 residues. CDR1 is MDHEN and CDR2 is SYDVKM in the germline V gene. DNA of the CDR3: TGTGCCAGCAGCCCTGGGACAGGGGGGTATCAGCCCCAGCATTTT. Its translation is CASSPGTGGYQPQHF.

The chain combines TRBV6-1 with TRBJ1-1; D perhaps matches TRBD1 (5 bases). Trimming took off 4 bases at V and 5 bases at J, with 11 bases between the two ends. Germline CDR1 is MNHNS and CDR2 is SASEGT. CDR3 length: 13 residues. The CDR3 protein is CASSVGGRTEAFF. In DNA form, the CDR3 reads TGTGCCAGCAGTGTCGGGGGGAGGACTGAAGCTTTCTTT.

V is TRBV11-2 and J is TRBJ2-3; D not certain. The CDR3 is made up of 11 amino acids. CDR1 is SGHAT and CDR2 is FQNNGV in the germline V gene. With 5 bases removed from V and 0 bases from J, the gap between germline ends came to 0 bases. In DNA, the CDR3 is TGTGCCAGCAGCAGCACAGATACGCAGTATTTT. This translates into CASSSTDTQYF.

For the CDR3, the DNA is TGTGCCAGCAGTGCGGGACAGGGAGATGAGACCCAGTACTTC. This translates into CASSAGQGDETQYF. The chain has TRBV6-5 and TRBJ2-5; 9 bases are a match to TRBD1. This CDR3 spans 14 amino acids. Germline loops: CDR1 MNHEY, CDR2 SVGAGI. V gave up 5 bases and J gave up 5 bases; unmatched junction bases: 6.

The chain combines TRBV4-1 with TRBJ1-2; a weak D match, TRBD1 (6 bases). This CDR3 is built from 16 residues. CDR1 MGHRA and CDR2 YSYEKL come from the germline V gene. Between the trimmed V and J ends, which lost 3 bases and 5 bases, there was a span of 19 bases. CDR3 sequence: CASSHSGGGLKYGYTF. CDR3 DNA sequence: TGCGCCAGCAGCCATTCCGGCGGGGGGCTAAAGTATGGCTACACCTTC.

The V call is TRBV5-5, the J call TRBJ2-7; possibly TRBD1 or TRBD2 for D (5 bases each). This CDR3 has 16 residues. Germline loops: CDR1 SGHKS, CDR2 YYEKEE (reference sequence). Deletions cut 2 bases from V and 2 bases from J, with 17 bases between. CDR3 in amino acids: CASSFYSDGATYEQYV. The CDR3 nucleotides read TGTGCCAGCAGCTTTTACTCCGACGGGGCAACCTACGAGCAGTACGTC.

The V and J genes are TRBV6-5 and TRBJ2-1; 8 bases agree with TRBD2. The CDR3 consists of 14 residues. Germline CDR1 and CDR2: MNHEY and SVGAGI. The V gene end was trimmed by 6 bases and the J gene end by 6 bases; junction bases not matched to a gene: 7. As DNA, the CDR3 is TGTGCCAGCAGGGTAGCGGGAAGGATCAATGAGCAGTTCTTC. It translates to CASRVAGRINEQFF.

This chain links TRBV7-9 with TRBJ2-5; D call uncertain. The V and J ends lost 8 bases and 0 bases respectively, with 13 bases between them. The V gene's germline CDR1 is SEHNR and CDR2 FQNEAQ (reference sequence). This CDR3 comprises 14 residues. CDR3 region: CASGPDWNQETQYF. CDR3 in DNA: TGTGCCAGCGGACCCGACTGGAACCAAGAGACCCAGTACTTC.

The genes are TRBV6-1 and TRBJ1-2; D ambiguous. V was pared by 6 bases and J by 3 bases, with 11 bases between. The length of the CDR3 is 13 residues. Looked up from germline, CDR1 is MNHNS and CDR2 is SASEGT. The CDR3 region is CASRHPVDYGYTF. CDR3 bases: TGTGCCAGCAGGCACCCCGTAGACTATGGCTACACCTTC.

The rearrangement uses TRBV28 and TRBJ2-5, with D unresolved. V dropped 3 bases and J dropped 2 bases, with 10 bases sitting between them. Germline loops: CDR1 MDHEN, CDR2 SYDVKM. The CDR3 is made up of 14 amino acids. This CDR3 is CASSLQAPQETQYF. The CDR3 coding sequence is TGTGCCAGCAGTTTGCAAGCGCCACAAGAGACCCAGTACTTC.

The V gene is TRBV15, the J gene TRBJ2-1; 10 nucleotides agree with TRBD2. The CDR3 sequence is 18 residues long. Germline loops: CDR1 LNHNV, CDR2 YYDKDF (reference sequence). V was clipped by 0 bases and J by 7 bases; unmatched bases: 12. The CDR3 nucleotides are TGTGCCACCAGCAGAGATTGGGGGCTAGCGGGAGTTACGAATGAGCAGTTCTTC. It yields the protein CATSRDWGLAGVTNEQFF.

The chain joins TRBV5-1 to TRBJ1-2; D possibly corresponds to TRBD1 (5 bases). CDR1 and CDR2 (germline): SGHRS, YFSETQ. The CDR3 totals 15 residues. Trimming took off 0 bases at V and 2 bases at J, with 11 bases between the two ends. The DNA of the CDR3 is TGCGCCAGCAGCTTGGCCGGGGCCCGAAACTATGGCTACACCTTC. It specifies CASSLAGARNYGYTF.

This chain connects TRBV15 to TRBJ2-2; D gene unclear. CDR1 is LNHNV, CDR2 YYDKDF, per germline (reference sequence). The CDR3 spans 14 residues. With 0 bases removed from V and 4 bases from J, the gap between germline ends came to 6 bases. The CDR3 sequence is CATSRDPSTGELFF. The CDR3 DNA is TGTGCCACCAGCAGAGACCCCAGCACCGGGGAGCTGTTTTTT.

The rearrangement joins TRBV29-1 to TRBJ1-1, with D uncertain. With 7 bases removed from V and 0 bases from J, the gap between germline ends came to 6 bases. The CDR3 is 11 residues long. CDR1 and CDR2 from the germline V gene are SQVTM and ANQGSEA. CDR3 nucleotides: TGCAGCGCTACGGTGAACACTGAAGCTTTCTTT. Its translation is CSATVNTEAFF.

V is TRBV11-2 and J is TRBJ2-7, with 11 bases aligning to TRBD2. The CDR3 extends over 16 amino acids. J gave up 3 bases and V 4 bases, and 8 bases lay outside the gene matches. Looked up from germline, CDR1 is SGHAT and CDR2 is FQNNGV. The CDR3 reads CASSSRGTSGIYEQYF. In nucleotides, the CDR3 is TGTGCCAGCAGCTCCCGAGGGACTAGCGGTATCTACGAGCAGTACTTC.

The chain couples TRBV4-1 to TRBJ2-2, with D uncertain. This CDR3 contains 16 residues. The V gene lost 2 bases and the J gene lost 6 bases, with 16 bases spanning the gap. CDR1 is MGHRA and CDR2 is YSYEKL in the germline V gene. The CDR3 DNA sequence: TGCGCCAGCAGCCAAACTGGGCTCGGCCCCGCCGGGGAGCTGTTTTTT. It encodes CASSQTGLGPAGELFF.

This clone was seen once. The rearrangement joins TRBV15 to TRBJ1-2; tentatively, D is TRBD1 (5 bases). The germline CDR1 and CDR2 sequences are LNHNV and YYDKDF (reference sequence). CDR3 length: 17 residues. Trimming removed 1 base from V and 7 bases from J, with 22 bases in between. In DNA, the CDR3 is TGTGCCACCAGCAGAGCAGGGACGGAAGCGGTGACGAGTGGCTACACCTTC. This sequence encodes CATSRAGTEAVTSGYTF. The whole variable domain, remainder taken from reference TRBV15 and TRBJ1-2, is DAMVIQNPRYQVTQFGKPVTLSCSQTLNHNVMYWYQQKSSQAPKLLFHYYDKDFNNEADTPDNFQSRRPNTSFCFLDIRSPGLGDTAMYLCATSRAGTEAVTSGYTFGSGTRLTVV.

This chain joins TRBV5-1 and TRBJ2-1, with a weak D call TRBD2 (6 bases). CDR3 length: 12 residues. Deletions cut 4 bases from V and 10 bases from J, with 12 bases between. Per germline, CDR1 SGHRS and CDR2 YFSETQ. The CDR3 here is CASSGTFGEQFF. The CDR3 DNA is TGCGCCAGCAGCGGGACTTTCGGGGAGCAGTTCTTC.

This clone was seen only a few times. The chain employs TRBV11-2 and TRBJ2-1, with 7 bases that match TRBD2. The ends lost 5 bases at V and 3 bases at J; junction bases unmatched: 10. The length of the CDR3 is 16 residues. Germline values: CDR1 SGHAT, CDR2 FQNNGV. The CDR3, as DNA: TGTGCCAGCAGCCCACAGTACCAGCGGGGCTACAATGAGCAGTTCTTC. Translated: CASSPQYQRGYNEQFF.

Comments on this clone: Its ends do not fully match the called genes, so a read error is possible. This sample includes further DNA sequences coding for the same CDR3. This chain uses TRBV7-7 with TRBJ2-3; TRBD2 matches 7 bases. Germline-derived CDR1 and CDR2 are SSHAT and FNYEAQ (reference sequence). The CDR3 has 16 residues. The CDR3 DNA sequence: TGTGCTAGCAGCCCGTTGGGGCGGGAGCGGGCAGATACGCAGTATTTT. It translates to CASSPLGRERADTQYF. Drawing the rest from reference TRBV7-7 and TRBJ2-3, the complete variable domain is GAGVSQSPRYKVTKRGQDVTLRCDPISSHATLYWYQQALGQGPEFLTYFNYEAQPDKSGLPSDRFSAERPEGSISTLTIQRTEQRDSAMYRCASSPLGRERADTQYFGPGTRLTVL.

The rearrangement uses TRBV4-1 and TRBJ1-1; 7 positions agree with TRBD1. V trimming: 4 bases; J trimming: 5 bases; junction bases outside the gene matches: 4. Germline-derived CDR1 and CDR2 are MGHRA and YSYEKL. This CDR3 region has 13 residues. CDR3 DNA: TGCGCCAGCAGCCTCGACAGGGCTACTGAAGCTTTCTTT. As protein: CASSLDRATEAFF.